This T cell receptor beta chain stems from a study of neurological immune-mediated disorders (dated by TCRdb to the late 2010s). Some background on the complete study: Among the 34 multiple sclerosis patients, relapsing-remitting MS was present in around 30 and secondary progressive MS was present in 3. The study compared peripheral blood TCR-beta repertoires of HTLV-I-associated myelopathy (HAM/TSP) patients, multiple sclerosis patients and healthy controls using UMI-based sequencing. Alongside PBMC samples, the set of more than 80 TCR-beta libraries contained longitudinal samples, technical triplicates, and paired CD4+ and CD8+ T-cell subsets that had been sorted. The cohort comprised some 71 subjects: about 14 HAM/TSP patients, approximately 34 multiple sclerosis patients and around 20 healthy controls. Longitudinal HAM/TSP and healthy donors were sampled at 3 time-points each (about 3-45 month intervals). Paper-wide results and their limitations: TCR clonal expansion was highest in HAM/TSP patients and lowest in MS patients, with MS patients falling below even healthy controls. No clinical or MRI features were associated with the MS cluster, and the authors said that larger cohorts are needed. Repertoires from 18 of 34 MS patients were grouped by phylogenetic analysis into a cluster of related CDR3 sequences, suggesting a possible repertoire-level signature. No identical CDR3 amino acid sequences were shared among expanded clones across subjects, suggesting private TCR-beta repertoires in all groups.

In the paper's terms, the time point label means: longitudinal time-point 2. Libraries from unsorted PBMCs were made from 2 million PBMCs kept in RNAlater at -80 degrees C until RNA extraction. Multiple sclerosis patients were enrolled in a US clinical protocol evaluating disease progression by magnetic resonance imaging. Peripheral blood underwent Ficoll-Hypaque density gradient centrifugation to isolate PBMCs, which were then cryopreserved in liquid nitrogen. This clonotype was found many times. This clone's antigen is unknown. No much larger clone exists at a distance of one base, and base qualities are not known. From the germline V gene (reference sequence), CDR1 is DFQATT and CDR2 is SNEGSKA. Trimming takes 6 bases off V and 0 bases off J; junction bases not matched to a gene: 11. The CDR3 covers 16 residues, taking in both the cysteine and the phenylalanine. Of the read, only the CDR3 DNA is kept; its 48 bases are in frame from base 1.

cDNA was synthesized by template-switch 5'RACE using a primer carrying a 10-nucleotide random unique molecular identifier by which each TCR transcript was tagged. Every sequencing run yielded over 180 million TCR-beta sequences covering 15-18 subjects. The RNeasy kit was used for extraction of total RNA. TCR-beta VDJ regions were amplified with primers for the TCR constant region and the 5'RACE anchor, using the KAPA Real-time Library Amplification kit. A first PCR added sample indexes and Illumina adaptors, after which a second PCR increased the library yield. After purification with Ampure beads, the TCR product of roughly 650 bp was size-selected on a 2% E-gel SizeSelection system. Before pooling, library quality was checked on a Bioanalyzer, concentration was measured with Qubit, and libraries were quantified with the Kapa Library Quantification kit. Paired-end 2 x 150 bp sequencing of the libraries was performed on an Illumina HiSeq 2500. To increase sequence diversity, 25-30% phiX was spiked into each library pool. Per the original workflow: Quality-filtered reads were processed with the UMI-based MiGEC pipeline, which removed over 75% of raw TCR sequences during error correction. IMGT germline references were used for aligning VDJ genes, and each clonotype was defined as a unique CDR3 amino acid sequence together with its V-J genes. Clonal expansion, Shannon diversity and CDR3 relatedness were evaluated with VDJtools (CalcPairwiseDistances, ClusterSamples), while phylogenetic trees were built in CLCbio workbench. Clones with at least 8 unique UMIs were defined as expanded, with this threshold being based on coefficient-of-variation modelling across technical triplicates. The public reads were reanalyzed by TCRdb: fastp trimming at Q25, MiXCR alignment, in-frame beta chains only. Under each unique CDR3 protein, matching rows form one entry showing the most common genes and DNA. For this entry, the V and J calls and clone size follow TCRdb and not the study's own pipeline. Here the sample has some 87,000 distinct CDR3 sequences; around 6% occur a single time. Roughly 7.9% of the sample lies in the top ten.

Input material: PBMCs. This clonotype was sampled from a woman aged 55-70 years with multiple sclerosis. The chain couples TRBV20-1 to TRBJ1-3; TRBD1 fits 7 bases in the junction. The DNA is TGCAGTGCACCCGCACAGGGGAAGGACTCTGGAAACACCATATATTTT. This encodes CSAPAQGKDSGNTIYF.